This paragraph covers one T cell receptor beta chain sequence. Its specificity is not known. Germline lookup yields CDR1 SNHLY and CDR2 FYNNEI. This CDR3 has 15 residues. The trim removed 6 bases at V and 1 base at J, leaving 7 bases unmatched. The record originates from a study of T cell responses to AZD1222 COVID-19 vaccine. The study's findings and limits: Sampling that yielded the repertoires occurred only after the peak T cell response.

The assay was immunoSEQ multiplex PCR, and TCRdb's table has in-frame clones only and misses some. The sample yields approximately 140,000 clones, 90% seen once. The gene calls are TRBV2 and TRBJ1-1; TRBD1 matches 8 bases. The sequences come from peripheral blood, collected 28 days after the second AZD1222 dose. The origin of this receptor is an adult who received the AZD1222 COVID-19 vaccine. CDR3 region: CASRGRQGPNTEAFF. The CDR3 DNA is TGTGCCAGCAGGGGGAGACAGGGGCCGAACACTGAAGCTTTCTTT.